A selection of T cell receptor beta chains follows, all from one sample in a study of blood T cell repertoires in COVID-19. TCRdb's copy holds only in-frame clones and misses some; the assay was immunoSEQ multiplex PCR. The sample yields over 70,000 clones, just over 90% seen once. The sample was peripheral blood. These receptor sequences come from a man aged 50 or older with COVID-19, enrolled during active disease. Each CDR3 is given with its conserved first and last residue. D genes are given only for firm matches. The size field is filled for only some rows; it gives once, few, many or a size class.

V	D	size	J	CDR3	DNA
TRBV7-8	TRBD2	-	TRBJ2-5	CASSLVLAGQETQYF	TGTGCCAGCAGCTTAGTGCTAGCGGGGCAAGAGACCCAGTACTTC
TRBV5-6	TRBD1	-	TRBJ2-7	CASSRRGQRFRSSYEQYF	TGTGCCAGCAGCCGTCGGGGACAGAGGTTCAGGAGCTCCTACGAGCAGTACTTC
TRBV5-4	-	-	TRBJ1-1	CASSLGGQGGTEAFF	TGTGCCAGCAGCTTGGGTGGGCAGGGAGGAACTGAAGCTTTCTTT
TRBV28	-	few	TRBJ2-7	CASSITGTSAYEQYF	TGTGCCAGCAGTATTACCGGGACATCAGCCTACGAGCAGTACTTC
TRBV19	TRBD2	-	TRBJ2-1	CASSTSSGSSYNEQFF	TGTGCCAGTAGTACGTCTAGCGGGAGCTCCTACAATGAGCAGTTCTTC
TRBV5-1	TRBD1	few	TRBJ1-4	CASSARTGGNEKLFF	TGCGCCAGCAGCGCCAGGACAGGGGGTAATGAAAAACTGTTTTTT
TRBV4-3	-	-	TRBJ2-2	CASSQDQRAGGELFF	TGCGCCAGCAGCCAAGATCAGAGGGCGGGCGGGGAGCTGTTTTTT
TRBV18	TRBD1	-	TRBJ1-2	CASSPPGTGRYYGYTF	TGTGCCAGCTCACCACCGGGGACAGGGCGCTACTATGGCTACACCTTC
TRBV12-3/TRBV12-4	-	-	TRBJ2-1	CASSFPLNEQFF	TGTGCCAGCAGTTTCCCGTTGAATGAGCAGTTCTTC
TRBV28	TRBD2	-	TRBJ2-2	CASSLTSGRNSELFF	TGTGCCAGCAGTTTGACTAGCGGGAGGAACTCGGAGCTGTTTTTT
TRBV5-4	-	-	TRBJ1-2	CASSLGAGGTDYGYTF	TGTGCCAGCAGCCTGGGGGCGGGAGGGACCGACTATGGCTACACCTTC
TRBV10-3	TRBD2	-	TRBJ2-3	CAISVAGNTDTQYF	TGTGCCATCAGCGTAGCGGGTAACACAGATACGCAGTATTTT
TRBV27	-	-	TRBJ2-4	CASSSPNRVGNIQYF	TGTGCCAGCAGTTCTCCCAACAGGGTTGGAAACATTCAGTACTTC
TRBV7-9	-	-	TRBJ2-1	CASSPPGWLDLEQFF	TGTGCCAGCAGCCCCCCGGGGTGGTTAGACCTTGAGCAGTTCTTC
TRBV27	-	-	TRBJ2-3	CASSLFWSGTDTQYF	TGTGCCAGCAGTTTATTTTGGTCGGGCACAGATACGCAGTATTTT
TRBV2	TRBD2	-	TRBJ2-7	CASSEEGLATEQYF	TGTGCCAGCAGTGAAGAGGGACTAGCTACCGAGCAGTACTTC
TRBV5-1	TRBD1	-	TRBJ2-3	CASSYDRGTDTQYF	TGCGCCAGCAGCTACGACAGGGGGACAGATACGCAGTATTTT
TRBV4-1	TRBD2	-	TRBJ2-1	CASSHPLAESYNEQFF	TGCGCCAGCAGCCATCCCCTAGCGGAGTCCTACAATGAGCAGTTCTTC
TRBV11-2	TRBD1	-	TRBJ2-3	CASSLDQGTGNQYF	TGTGCCAGCAGCTTAGATCAAGGGACAGGCAATCAGTATTTT
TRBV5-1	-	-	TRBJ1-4	CASSFRATNEKLFF	TGCGCCAGCAGCTTTAGAGCAACTAATGAAAAACTGTTTTTT
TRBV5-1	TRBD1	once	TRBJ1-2	CASSQGDYGYTF	TGCGCCAGCAGTCAGGGGGACTATGGCTACACCTTC
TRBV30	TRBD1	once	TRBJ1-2	CAWKPTSIGGGYTF	TGTGCCTGGAAACCCACAAGCATAGGGGGCGGCTACACCTTC
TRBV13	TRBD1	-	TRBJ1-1	CASSVGQGDTEAFF	TGTGCCAGCAGCGTCGGACAGGGGGACACTGAAGCTTTCTTT
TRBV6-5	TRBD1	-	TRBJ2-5	CASSITGVVETQYF	TGTGCCAGCAGTATTACAGGGGTTGTGGAGACCCAGTACTTC
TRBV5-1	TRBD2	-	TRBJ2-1	CASSQIAGQGYNEQFF	TGCGCCAGCAGTCAAATAGCGGGGCAAGGCTACAATGAGCAGTTCTTC
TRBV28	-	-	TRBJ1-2	CASSTPHRGTRFNYGYTF	TGTGCCAGCAGTACCCCGCATCGGGGGACCCGATTTAACTATGGCTACACCTTC
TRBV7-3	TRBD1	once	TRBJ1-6	CASSRYSLDRADSPLHF	TGTGCCAGCAGCCGTTACTCGTTGGACAGGGCCGATTCACCCCTCCACTTT